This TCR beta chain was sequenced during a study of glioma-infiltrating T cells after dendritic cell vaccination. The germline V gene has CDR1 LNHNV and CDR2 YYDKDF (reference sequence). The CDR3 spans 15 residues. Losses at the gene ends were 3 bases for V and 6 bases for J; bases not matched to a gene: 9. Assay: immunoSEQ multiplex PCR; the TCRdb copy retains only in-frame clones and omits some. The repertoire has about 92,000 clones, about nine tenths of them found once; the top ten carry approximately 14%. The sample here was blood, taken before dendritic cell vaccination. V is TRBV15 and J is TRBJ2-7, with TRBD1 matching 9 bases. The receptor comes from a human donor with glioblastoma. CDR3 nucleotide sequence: TGTGCCACCAGCAGGGACAGGGGACGCGCGACCGAGCAGTACTTC. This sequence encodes CATSRDRGRATEQYF.